The source of this TCR beta chain is a study of blood T cell repertoires in COVID-19. TCRdb's copy holds only in-frame clones and misses some; the assay was immunoSEQ multiplex PCR. The data contain about 390,000 clones, about 90% of them seen just once; the ten biggest clones take up 2% to 2.5%. This CDR3 spans 12 amino acids. In germline, CDR1 is SQVTM, CDR2 ANQGSEA. Trimming removed 7 bases at V and 6 bases at J, with 12 bases between. Patients of the Seattle cohort, enrolled during active infection, were followed longitudinally. The origin of this receptor is a woman aged 60 to 75 with COVID-19, enrolled during active disease. The rearrangement joins TRBV29-1 to TRBJ2-2; possible D gene TRBD1, 7 bases. Sample: peripheral blood. CDR3 nucleotide sequence: TGCAGCGAGACAGGGAGGTCCGGGGAGCTGTTTTTT. Protein sequence: CSETGRSGELFF.